This record looks at one TCR beta chain sequence and its context. The V gene end was trimmed by 5 bases and the J gene end by 5 bases; junction bases not matched to a gene: 5. Germline-derived CDR1 and CDR2 are SGHVS and FQNEAQ. CDR3 size: 13 residues. In the study's own analysis: It was from reference gene primer amplification that nucleated cell counts were estimated. TCRdb's table, derived via immunoSEQ multiplex PCR, lists solely in-frame clones and lacks some. D and trimming were read from the DNA, whereas the V and J calls and clone size are those reported in that table. Of 140,000 to 150,000 clones in the sample, about four fifths are singletons; the top ten hold 7% to 10%. The sample comes from a study of blood T cell repertoires in COVID-19. The overall study: The samples span acute and convalescent COVID-19 from the United States, Italy and Spain. Nucleic acid was either cDNA or gDNA, and it came from T cells, B-cell-depleted T cells, or PBMCs.

The specimen was peripheral blood. The genes are TRBV7-8 and TRBJ1-1; TRBD1 matches at 7 bases. The sequence was obtained from a human donor with acute or convalescent COVID-19. The donor label of this sample is uncertain. The DNA for the CDR3 is TGTGCCAGCAGCGCCTTGACAGGGACTGAAGCTTTCTTT. This codes for CASSALTGTEAFF.